A selection of T cell receptor beta chains follows, all from one sample in a study of T cell changes during pregnancy in multiple sclerosis. Libraries were prepared by immunoSEQ multiplex PCR; TCRdb keeps only in-frame clonotypes and omits some of them. The sample yields 75,000 to 95,000 clones, roughly 92% seen once. The source material was peripheral blood, sampled after pregnancy. The receptors were gathered from a female donor with multiple sclerosis, enrolled in a pregnancy study. Both conserved end residues are part of each CDR3. The D gene is left open where the match is weak. Clone size is not always given. Where it is, it says once, few, many or a class for expanded clones.

clone size,J gene,V gene,D gene,CDR3 protein,CDR3 DNA
NA,TRBJ1-4,TRBV27,NA,CASSSGAFPNEKLFF,TGTGCCAGCAGTTCAGGGGCGTTCCCAAATGAAAAACTGTTTTTT
once,TRBJ2-1,TRBV12-5,TRBD2,CASLGLAGARYQGEQFF,TGTGCTAGCCTCGGACTAGCGGGGGCCCGATACCAAGGGGAGCAGTTCTTC
NA,TRBJ2-3,TRBV5-1,TRBD2,CASSSGTSDFTDTQYF,TGCGCCAGCAGCTCCGGGACTAGCGACTTCACAGATACGCAGTATTTT
NA,TRBJ2-1,TRBV27,NA,CASSLSWGLALALGEQFF,TGTGCCAGCAGTTTATCATGGGGGCTTGCCCTCGCCCTCGGTGAGCAGTTCTTC
NA,TRBJ2-2,TRBV4-1,TRBD1,CASSLNHWDRQNRELFF,TGCGCCAGCAGCTTGAACCACTGGGACAGACAAAATAGGGAGCTGTTTTTT
NA,TRBJ1-2,TRBV7-9,TRBD1,CASSPVTGGESGYTF,TGTGCCAGCAGCCCGGTGACAGGGGGCGAAAGTGGCTACACCTTC
NA,TRBJ2-7,TRBV7-6,NA,CASSSSTATYEQYF,TGTGCCAGCAGCTCCTCGACAGCGACCTACGAGCAGTACTTC
NA,TRBJ2-1,TRBV6-5,TRBD2,CASSLAGGRNEQFF,TGTGCCAGCAGTTTGGCGGGAGGTCGCAATGAGCAGTTCTTC
NA,TRBJ2-7,TRBV2,NA,CASRTTALPEAYEQYF,TGTGCCAGCAGAACGACAGCTTTACCCGAGGCATACGAGCAGTACTTC
NA,TRBJ2-3,TRBV30,TRBD2,CAWSVLGLAGGGDTQYF,TGTGCCTGGAGTGTACTGGGCCTAGCGGGAGGCGGGGATACGCAGTATTTT
NA,TRBJ2-1,TRBV19,TRBD1,CASSTGTGVYNEQFF,TGTGCCAGTAGTACCGGGACAGGGGTCTACAATGAGCAGTTCTTC
NA,TRBJ1-5,TRBV18,NA,CASSPTDGYNQPQHF,TGTGCCAGCTCACCGACAGACGGCTACAATCAGCCCCAGCATTTT
NA,TRBJ1-5,TRBV4-3,NA,CASSQSSGFQPQHF,TGCGCCAGCAGCCAATCATCAGGGTTTCAGCCCCAGCATTTT
NA,TRBJ1-1,TRBV2,NA,CASSLVYTEAFF,TGTGCCAGCAGTTTAGTATACACTGAAGCTTTCTTT
NA,TRBJ1-2,TRBV5-1,TRBD1,CASSMNRGGNYGYTF,TGCGCCAGCAGCATGAACAGGGGTGGGAACTATGGCTACACCTTC
NA,TRBJ2-2,TRBV4-1,NA,CASRFEVANTGELFF,TGCGCCAGCAGATTCGAGGTCGCTAACACCGGGGAGCTGTTTTTT
many,TRBJ1-3,TRBV5-1,NA,CASSLAGDSGNTIYF,TGCGCCAGCAGCTTGGCAGGCGACTCTGGAAACACCATATATTTT
NA,TRBJ1-1,TRBV11-3,NA,CASSVQGETEAFF,TGTGCCAGCAGCGTACAGGGAGAAACTGAAGCTTTCTTT
NA,TRBJ1-1,TRBV29-1,TRBD1,CSVRGQGDTEAFF,TGCAGCGTTCGGGGACAGGGGGACACTGAAGCTTTCTTT
few,TRBJ1-4,TRBV2,NA,CASIGGLNEKLFF,TGTGCCAGCATTGGCGGGCTGAATGAAAAACTGTTTTTT
NA,TRBJ2-3,TRBV14,TRBD2,CASSHLTRGLAGVSDTQYF,TGTGCCAGCAGCCATCTCACGAGGGGACTAGCGGGAGTGTCAGATACGCAGTATTTT
once,TRBJ1-5,TRBV5-5,NA,CASSPGVGFGQPQHF,TGTGCCAGCAGCCCAGGTGTGGGTTTTGGGCAGCCCCAGCATTTT
NA,TRBJ1-1,TRBV6-5,NA,CASMSYRDTEAFF,TGTGCCAGCATGAGCTACAGGGACACTGAAGCTTTCTTT
NA,TRBJ2-3,TRBV19,NA,CASSIDRSTDTQYF,TGTGCCAGTAGTATTGACAGAAGCACAGATACGCAGTATTTT
NA,TRBJ2-5,TRBV27,NA,CASSAYTPGKETQYF,TGTGCCAGCAGTGCCTATACCCCGGGGAAAGAGACCCAGTACTTC
NA,TRBJ1-1,TRBV6-5,NA,CASSYWTGGEAFF,TGTGCCAGCAGTTACTGGACGGGGGGTGAAGCTTTCTTT
NA,TRBJ2-3,TRBV19,TRBD1,CASSIQWGQRTDTQYF,TGTGCCAGTAGTATTCAGTGGGGACAGCGGACAGATACGCAGTATTTT
NA,TRBJ2-7,TRBV19,TRBD1,CASSLQGYEQYF,TGTGCCAGTAGTCTACAGGGGTACGAGCAGTACTTC
once,TRBJ2-7,TRBV7-2,TRBD2,CASSSLLGGSSYEQYF,TGTGCCAGCAGCTCCCTTTTGGGGGGGAGCTCCTACGAGCAGTACTTC
NA,TRBJ1-1,TRBV11-2,NA,CASSLDSTEAFF,TGTGCCAGCAGCTTAGATAGCACTGAAGCTTTCTTT
NA,TRBJ2-7,TRBV19,NA,CASSIASTASYEQYF,TGTGCCAGTAGTATAGCCTCGACAGCCTCCTACGAGCAGTACTTC
NA,TRBJ2-7,TRBV5-6,TRBD2,CASSLRGGLNEQYF,TGTGCCAGCAGCTTGCGCGGGGGATTAAACGAGCAGTACTTC
NA,TRBJ1-1,TRBV30,TRBD1,CAWKSRGYRDTEAFF,TGTGCCTGGAAAAGCAGGGGGTACAGGGACACTGAAGCTTTCTTT
NA,TRBJ2-7,TRBV7-9,TRBD1,CASSHRDSSYEQYF,TGTGCCAGCAGCCACCGGGACAGCTCCTACGAGCAGTACTTC
NA,TRBJ2-5,TRBV11-2,NA,CASSFPLQETQYF,TGTGCCAGCAGCTTTCCCTTACAAGAGACCCAGTACTTC
NA,TRBJ2-5,TRBV5-1,NA,CASSLGARGQETQYF,TGCGCCAGCAGCTTAGGAGCTAGGGGCCAAGAGACCCAGTACTTC
NA,TRBJ1-1,TRBV30,NA,CAWKDKLKIKAFF,TGTGCCTGGAAGGACAAGCTTAAGATTAAAGCTTTCTTT
NA,TRBJ1-3,TRBV6-5,TRBD1,CASSYRTGPPGNTIYF,TGTGCCAGCAGTTACCGGACAGGGCCTCCAGGAAACACCATATATTTT
NA,TRBJ2-1,TRBV4-2,NA,CASSQDRLDSYNEQFF,TGTGCCAGCAGCCAAGATCGACTAGACTCCTACAATGAGCAGTTCTTC
NA,TRBJ2-2,TRBV9,NA,CASSGTGGDTGELFF,TGTGCCAGCAGCGGAACAGGGGGGGACACCGGGGAGCTGTTTTTT
NA,TRBJ2-7,TRBV4-1,NA,CASSQGQGGSYEQYF,TGCGCCAGCAGCCAGGGCCAAGGGGGTTCCTACGAGCAGTACTTC
NA,TRBJ1-5,TRBV9,NA,CASNVATGQPQHF,TGTGCCAGCAACGTAGCTACGGGGCAGCCCCAGCATTTT
NA,TRBJ2-5,TRBV30,TRBD1,CAWTQGTVSQETQYF,TGTGCCTGGACCCAGGGGACAGTGAGCCAAGAGACCCAGTACTTC
NA,TRBJ2-5,TRBV5-1,NA,CASSLAQTSYQETQYF,TGCGCCAGCAGCTTGGCTCAGACTTCGTACCAAGAGACCCAGTACTTC
once,TRBJ1-2,TRBV19,NA,CASSIGQVYGYTF,TGTGCCAGTAGTATTGGGCAGGTCTATGGCTACACCTTC
once,TRBJ1-1,TRBV27,NA,CASSFAGGPEAFF,TGTGCCAGCAGCTTCGCAGGCGGGCCTGAAGCTTTCTTT
NA,TRBJ1-5,TRBV19,NA,CAGGGPVNQPQHF,TGTGCCGGGGGGGGGCCAGTCAATCAGCCCCAGCATTTT